These T cell receptor beta chains were read from a single sample in a study of blood T cell repertoires in COVID-19. TCRdb's copy holds only in-frame clones and misses some; the assay was immunoSEQ multiplex PCR. The data hold around 230,000 clones, with about 85% observed a single time. What was sequenced was peripheral blood. Source of these receptors: a man between 40 and 49 years old with acute or convalescent COVID-19. The CDR3 runs from the conserved cysteine through the conserved F or W. A D gene is named only where the DNA matches it firmly. Clone size is shown for a subset of rows, as once, few, many or a class of expanded clone.

cdr3_nt cdr3_aa d_call j_call v_call clone_size
TGTGCCAGCAGCCCCGGGCTAGCGGGGGACGCAGATACGCAGTATTTT CASSPGLAGDADTQYF TRBD2 TRBJ2-3 TRBV5-4 .
TGTGCCAGCAGCTTAACCCTGACAGGGTCAGGGGAGCAGTACTTC CASSLTLTGSGEQYF TRBD1 TRBJ2-7 TRBV4-2 .
TGTGCCAGTAGCCTACAGGGCCCCAGAGCTAACTATGGCTACACCTTC CASSLQGPRANYGYTF . TRBJ1-2 TRBV19 .
TGTGCCAGTAGTATATGGGGGCCCCCCTACGAGCAGTACTTC CASSIWGPPYEQYF . TRBJ2-7 TRBV19 .
TGTGCCAGCAGCGCCATGGGACAGGGGAGCTATGGCTACACCTTC CASSAMGQGSYGYTF TRBD1 TRBJ1-2 TRBV6-5 .
TGTGCCAGCAGTACCCACCCCGGGGGGAACGGGGGCCAGTACTTC CASSTHPGGNGGQYF TRBD2 TRBJ2-5 TRBV6-5 .
TGTGCCAGCAGAGCGGACGACCAAGAGACCCAGTACTTC CASRADDQETQYF . TRBJ2-5 TRBV2 .
TGTGCCAGCAGCTTGTCGGGAGGGCAATATACGCAGTATTTT CASSLSGGQYTQYF TRBD2 TRBJ2-3 TRBV7-9 .
TGTGCCAGCAGTGAAGGACAGGGACAGAGCTATGGCTACACCTTC CASSEGQGQSYGYTF TRBD1 TRBJ1-2 TRBV6-1 .
TGTGCCTGGAGTGTTGGGGGCAGGGGGAGGGAAGCTTTCTTT CAWSVGGRGREAFF TRBD1 TRBJ1-1 TRBV30 once